This TCR beta chain appears in the sequencing data of a study of T cell responses to AZD1222 COVID-19 vaccine. With respect to this clone: Its antigen is currently unknown.

Using immunoSEQ multiplex PCR, the repertoire was profiled, and TCRdb retains in-frame clones only, with some absent. The sample lists some 130,000 clones; approximately 92% were seen once. V gave up 1 base and J gave up 15 bases, with 16 bases separating them. CDR1 SGHTA and CDR2 FQGNSA come from the germline V gene. This CDR3 comprises 13 residues. Study conclusions and caveats: Clonal diversity may have been underestimated, and the donors were mostly white British, with more females than males. Recipients of AZD1222 seropositive at baseline numbered only 6 or 7.

This material consisted of peripheral blood, taken 28 days after the second AZD1222 dose. The sequence was collected from an adult who received the AZD1222 COVID-19 vaccine. The chain links TRBV7-2 to TRBJ2-1, with D possibly being TRBD2 (5 bases). The CDR3 DNA reads as TGTGCCAGCAGCTTAGATCCCTCAGGCGGGTGGTTCTTC. It is translated as CASSLDPSGGWFF.